This T cell receptor (beta chain) was recovered during a study of cytomegalovirus exposure and HLA in healthy donors. 60 Vbeta and 13 Jbeta primers were used in PCR. Profiled with immunoSEQ multiplex PCR; TCRdb holds only in-frame clones, not every one. The sample consists of roughly 140,000 clones, around 9.6% of them appearing once. The V and J ends lost 0 bases and 6 bases, in that order; junction bases with no gene match: 11. There are 16 residues in the CDR3. Germline CDR1 reads MGHRA; CDR2 reads YSYEKL. This receptor was identified in a male donor in good health and CMV-seronegative. This sequence joins TRBV4-1 and TRBJ2-7; TRBD2 agrees at 7 bases. The sample comprised PBMCs. DNA for the CDR3: TGCGCCAGCAGCCAAGATAGGCCTAGCGGTCGGGGCGAGCAGTACTTC. Its protein is CASSQDRPSGRGEQYF.